Following are 18 T cell receptor beta chains from one sample sequenced in a study of blood T cells in healthy people across ages. Primers used in a second PCR of about 6 to 11 cycles were a sample-barcoded 5' primer and a J-beta primer mix. TCRdb used MiXCR to reprocess the 5' RACE reads, holding one entry per CDR3 protein. The sample carries approximately 800,000 distinct CDR3 sequences, 35% to 40% recorded once. Sequencing input: blood. These receptors were taken from a man aged 18 to 29 in good health.

Turning to this clonotype: This may come from a read error, since a much larger clone is one base off. The chain joins TRBV7-2 to TRBJ2-5; D gene ambiguous. Germline V gene data show CDR1 as SGHTA and CDR2 as FQGNSA. The CDR3 has 13 residues. CDR3 sequence (DNA): TGTGTCAGCAGCCAGACGGGCCAAGAGACCCAGTACTTC. As protein: CVSSQTGQETQYF.

This clonotype was counted between two and nine times. The chain carries TRBV7-6 and TRBJ1-2; a possible D gene is TRBD1 (5 bases). Germline values: CDR1 SGHVS, CDR2 FNYEAQ. The CDR3 runs 16 residues. V was cut by 3 bases and J by 2 bases, with 16 bases left in between. CDR3 sequence: CASSLGPGGGNYGYTF. The CDR3 DNA reads as TGTGCCAGCAGCTTGGGGCCCGGGGGTGGGAACTATGGCTACACCTTC. The whole variable domain, filled in from reference TRBV7-6 and TRBJ1-2, reads GAGVSQSPRYKVTKRGQDVALRCDPISGHVSLYWYRQALGQGPEFLTYFNYEAQQDKSGLPNDRFSAERPEGSISTLTIQRTEQRDSAMYRCASSLGPGGGNYGYTFGSGTRLTVV.

This clonotype was detected only a few times. The chain couples TRBV20-1 to TRBJ1-2; 9 bases agree with TRBD1. CDR3 length: 17 amino acids. V was clipped by 3 bases and J by 8 bases; unmatched bases: 19. Germline CDR1 DFQATT, CDR2 SNEGSKA (reference sequence). This CDR3 is CSARDLSGTGSFGGYTF. DNA for the CDR3: TGCAGTGCTAGGGACCTGTCCGGGACAGGGAGTTTTGGCGGCTACACCTTC.

This clonotype was counted between two and nine times. The chain has TRBV4-3 and TRBJ1-3; 8 nucleotides agree with TRBD1. This CDR3 has 22 amino acids. Germline V gene sequence: CDR1 LGHNA, CDR2 YSLEER. The ends lost 0 bases at V and 1 base at J; junction bases unmatched: 20. As DNA, the CDR3 is TGCGCCAGCAGCCAAGAACCAGGGGGCCAAGTAAGGGCGACGGGATCTGGAAACACCATATATTTT. It codes for CASSQEPGGQVRATGSGNTIYF.

For the CDR3, the DNA is TGTGCCAGCAGACCCTCGGGATCTGGCGATGGCTACACCTTC. This gives the protein CASRPSGSGDGYTF. This chain connects TRBV6-2 or TRBV6-3 to TRBJ1-2, with unresolved D. The CDR3 has 14 residues. V dropped 6 bases and J dropped 6 bases, with 17 bases sitting between them. Looked up from germline, CDR1 is MNHEY and CDR2 is SVGEGT.

The gene calls are TRBV29-1 and TRBJ2-3; D might be TRBD1 or TRBD2, each matching 7 bases. V lost 4 bases to trimming and J lost 4 bases, with 15 bases between them. The CDR3 is 14 amino acids. The germline V gene has CDR1 SQVTM and CDR2 ANQGSEA. The CDR3 sequence is CSVVQGGGADTQYF. CDR3 DNA: TGCAGCGTTGTGCAGGGGGGAGGGGCAGATACGCAGTATTTT.

The CDR3 DNA is TGCGCCAGCAGGCTAGACGGGACTACGAACACTGAAGCTTTCTTT. Protein sequence: CASRLDGTTNTEAFF. V and J are TRBV5-1 and TRBJ1-1; D may be TRBD1 (5 bases). Germline V gives CDR1 SGHRS, CDR2 YFSETQ. Trimming removed 5 bases at V and 1 base at J, with 15 bases between. This CDR3 spans 15 amino acids. The complete variable domain, with remaining parts taken from reference TRBV5-1 and TRBJ1-1, reads KAGVTQTPRYLIKTRGQQVTLSCSPISGHRSVSWYQQTPGQGLQFLFEYFSETQRNKGNFPGRFSGRQFSNSRSEMNVSTLELGDSALYLCASRLDGTTNTEAFFGQGTRLTVV.

V is TRBV4-3 and J is TRBJ2-7; weak D call: TRBD2 (7 bases). CDR3 length: 15 residues. Germline V gene lookup returns CDR1 LGHNA and CDR2 YSLEER. Trimming took off 0 bases at V and 7 bases at J, with 16 bases between the two ends. In nucleotides, the CDR3 is TGCGCCAGCAGCCAAGAGAAGGGGGGGCCAAGTGAGCAGTACTTC. It is translated as CASSQEKGGPSEQYF.

Details on this clonotype: The junction differs from germline at one of its ends, possibly a read error. CDR3 in amino acids: CASSVAGGRNIPYF. The CDR3 DNA reads as TGTGCCAGCAGTGTCGCAGGGGGCAGAAACATTCCGTACTTC. The V call is TRBV6-4, the J call TRBJ2-4, with 8 bases aligning to TRBD1. Germline V gives CDR1 MRHNA, CDR2 SNTAGT. This CDR3 is 14 amino acids long.

This clonotype was seen more than once but under ten times. This chain connects TRBV12-3 or TRBV12-4 to TRBJ1-2, with 9 bases lining up with TRBD1. This CDR3 contains 13 residues. V gave up 5 bases and J gave up 10 bases; unmatched junction bases: 8. The CDR3 protein is CASSRRRDRVYTF. CDR3 sequence (DNA): TGTGCCAGCAGTAGACGCCGGGACAGGGTCTACACCTTC.

This clonotype has only one observation. This chain joins TRBV5-1 and TRBJ2-7; TRBD2 aligns across 7 bases. Germline CDR1 SGHRS, CDR2 YFSETQ. V dropped 0 bases and J dropped 3; count of bases not matched to a gene: 3. The CDR3 is 14 residues long. CDR3 sequence: CASSLGDYRYEQYF. CDR3 DNA sequence: TGCGCCAGCAGCTTGGGGGACTATCGCTACGAGCAGTACTTC.

Details on this clonotype: An end of the junction differs from the germline gene, which may be a read error. This chain connects TRBV7-7 to TRBJ2-3; TRBD2 matches at 7 bases. This CDR3 is 16 amino acids long. Germline lookup yields CDR1 SSHAT and CDR2 FNYEAQ (reference sequence). CDR3 in DNA: TGTGCTAGCAGCTTAGAGCCCCGCGGCGGGGGTGATACGCAGTATTTT. Its protein product is CASSLEPRGGGDTQYF.

V and J are TRBV11-2 and TRBJ2-3; D remains unclear. V lost 6 bases and J lost 5, with 21 bases in between. The CDR3 loop spans 16 amino acids. In germline, CDR1 is SGHAT, CDR2 FQNNGV. The CDR3 DNA is TGTGCCAGCAGACCTTTGGGGTTCCTTACGGTAGATACGCAGTATTTT. Protein: CASRPLGFLTVDTQYF.

The chain uses TRBV20-1 and TRBJ1-2, with D hard to call. CDR1 is DFQATT, CDR2 SNEGSKA, per germline (reference sequence). The CDR3 runs 15 residues. V shed 5 bases and J shed 8 bases, with 24 bases lying between them. In nucleotides, the CDR3 is TGCAGTGCTCCCATCCGCCCGAACGGGGAAGGCGGCTACACCTTC. It codes for CSAPIRPNGEGGYTF.

The rearrangement links TRBV5-1 to TRBJ1-1, with 8 bases aligning to TRBD1. Germline CDR1 SGHRS, CDR2 YFSETQ. V was pared by 0 bases and J by 0 bases, with 7 bases of the junction left unmatched. This CDR3 contains 17 residues. CDR3 sequence (DNA): TGCGCCAGCAGCTTGGGCAGGGGGCGCTTTATGAACACTGAAGCTTTCTTT. This encodes CASSLGRGRFMNTEAFF.

A remark on this clonotype: A much larger clone sits a single nucleotide away, making a read error possible. The V call is TRBV5-6, the J call TRBJ2-7; no clear D. Germline loops: CDR1 SGHDT, CDR2 YYEEEE. V was pared by 4 bases and J by 7 bases, with 18 bases between. The CDR3 extends over 14 amino acids. CDR3 in DNA: TGTGCCAGCAGCCGTAGGCAGAATTACAATGAGCAGTACTTC. Encoded protein: CASSRRQNYNEQYF. Combining the CDR3 with reference TRBV5-6 and TRBJ2-7 gives the whole variable domain DAGVTQSPTHLIKTRGQQVTLRCSPKSGHDTVSWYQQALGQGPQFIFQYYEEEERQRGNFPDRFSGHQFPNYSSELNVNALLLGDSALYLCASSRRQNYNEQYFGPGTRLTVT.

The rearrangement links TRBV5-6 to TRBJ1-2; TRBD1 is a possible D gene (6 bases). V lost 0 bases to trimming and J lost 3 bases, with 12 bases between them. Germline V lookup: CDR1 SGHDT, CDR2 YYEEEE. The CDR3 runs 15 residues. The CDR3: CASSLAGAEDYGYTF. The CDR3 coding sequence is TGTGCCAGCAGCTTGGCAGGGGCCGAAGACTATGGCTACACCTTC.

The gene calls are TRBV30 and TRBJ1-1; D ambiguous. Germline V lookup: CDR1 GTSNPN, CDR2 SVGIG (reference sequence). V was cut by 6 bases and J by 1 base, with 15 bases left in between. The CDR3 has 14 residues. CDR3 in amino acids: CACTPVGWNTEAFF. In nucleotides, the CDR3 is TGTGCCTGTACCCCAGTCGGTTGGAACACTGAAGCTTTCTTT.